This T cell receptor beta chain was observed in a study of spatial heterogeneity in lung cancer. The CDR3 totals 13 residues. V lost 7 bases and J lost 1, with 10 bases in between. Germline lookup yields CDR1 SNHLY and CDR2 FYNNEI. TCRdb re-called the 5' RACE reads with MiXCR, one entry per CDR3 protein. The data contain fewer than 30,000 distinct CDR3 sequences, about 7% of them singletons. Time point noted: sample taken at primary tumor resection. From tumor, nontumor lung or frozen PBMC, whole RNA was taken unsorted for sequencing. Notes on the study in general: It was found that expanded intratumoral alpha and beta TCR counts tracked tumor mutation counts.

This clonotype was counted a few times. Antigen specificity is unknown. The clonotype originates from a male donor with early-stage non-small cell lung cancer. Sequenced material: lung tumor tissue, taken at surgery. The V and J genes are TRBV2 and TRBJ1-1; D uncertain. The CDR3 protein is CASMLDENTEAFF. The CDR3 DNA follows: TGTGCCAGCATGCTGGATGAGAACACTGAAGCTTTCTTT.